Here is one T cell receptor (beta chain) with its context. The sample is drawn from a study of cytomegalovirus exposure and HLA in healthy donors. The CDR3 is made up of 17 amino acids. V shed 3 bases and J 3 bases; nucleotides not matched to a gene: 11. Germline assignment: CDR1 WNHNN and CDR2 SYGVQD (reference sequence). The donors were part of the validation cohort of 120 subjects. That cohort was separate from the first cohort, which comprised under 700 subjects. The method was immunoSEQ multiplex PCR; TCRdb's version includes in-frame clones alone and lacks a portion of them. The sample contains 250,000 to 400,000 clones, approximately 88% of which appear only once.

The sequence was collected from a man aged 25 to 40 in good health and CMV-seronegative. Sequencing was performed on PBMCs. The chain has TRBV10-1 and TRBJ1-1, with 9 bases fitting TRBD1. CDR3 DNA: TGCGCCAGCAGTGATGGGACAGGGTTTATGGAGGACACTGAAGCTTTCTTT. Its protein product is CASSDGTGFMEDTEAFF.